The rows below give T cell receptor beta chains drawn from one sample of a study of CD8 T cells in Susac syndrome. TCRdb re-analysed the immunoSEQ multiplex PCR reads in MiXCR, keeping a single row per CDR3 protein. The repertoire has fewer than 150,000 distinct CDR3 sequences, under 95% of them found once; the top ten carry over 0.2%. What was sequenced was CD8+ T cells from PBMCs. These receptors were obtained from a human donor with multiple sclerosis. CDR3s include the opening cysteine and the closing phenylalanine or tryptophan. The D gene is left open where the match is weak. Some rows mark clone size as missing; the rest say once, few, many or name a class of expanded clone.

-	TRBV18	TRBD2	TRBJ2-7	CASSPRTSGHYEQYF	TGTGCCAGCTCACCAAGGACTAGCGGCCACTACGAGCAGTACTTC
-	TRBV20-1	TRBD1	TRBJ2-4	CSARQGTLAKNIQYF	TGCAGTGCGAGACAGGGGACCCTAGCCAAAAACATTCAGTACTTC
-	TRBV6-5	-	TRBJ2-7	CASSPGWGASYEQYF	TGTGCCAGCAGCCCCGGGTGGGGGGCGTCCTACGAGCAGTACTTC
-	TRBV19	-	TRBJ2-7	CASIGETYEQYF	TGTGCCAGTATCGGGGAAACCTACGAGCAGTACTTC
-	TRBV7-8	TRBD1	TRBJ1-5	CASSTQPGQGRYSNQPQHF	TGTGCCAGCAGCACGCAACCGGGACAGGGTAGATATAGCAATCAGCCCCAGCATTTT
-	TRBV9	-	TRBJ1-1	CASSPLVGPLNTEAFF	TGTGCCAGCAGCCCCCTCGTCGGGCCTTTGAACACTGAAGCTTTCTTT
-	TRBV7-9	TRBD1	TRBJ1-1	CASSLGAGGDGEAFF	TGTGCCAGCAGCTTAGGGGCAGGGGGAGATGGTGAAGCTTTCTTT
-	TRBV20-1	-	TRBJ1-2	CSARDQAGDRGYTF	TGCAGTGCTAGAGATCAGGCGGGGGATCGTGGCTACACCTTC
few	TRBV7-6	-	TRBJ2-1	CASSLAPFNEQFF	TGTGCCAGCAGCTTGGCCCCTTTCAATGAGCAGTTCTTC
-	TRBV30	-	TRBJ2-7	CAWSDPYEQYF	TGTGCCTGGAGTGACCCCTACGAGCAGTACTTC
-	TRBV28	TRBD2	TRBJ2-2	CASTSEGIMAGVTGELFF	TGTGCCAGCACCTCAGAGGGAATTATGGCGGGAGTTACCGGGGAGCTGTTTTTT
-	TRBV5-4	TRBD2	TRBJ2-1	CASSYGLDPPYNEQFF	TGTGCCAGCAGCTACGGACTAGATCCCCCCTACAATGAGCAGTTCTTC
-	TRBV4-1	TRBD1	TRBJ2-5	CASSQDEQGAWVETQYF	TGCGCCAGCAGCCAAGACGAACAGGGGGCATGGGTAGAGACCCAGTACTTC
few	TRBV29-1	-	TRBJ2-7	CSVKSRDLYEQYF	TGCAGCGTAAAGTCCCGGGACCTGTACGAGCAGTACTTC
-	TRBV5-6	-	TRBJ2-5	CASSLEGFVETQYF	TGTGCCAGCAGCTTGGAGGGGTTTGTGGAGACCCAGTACTTC
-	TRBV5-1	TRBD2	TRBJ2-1	CASSSGLAGGGEQFF	TGCGCCAGCAGCTCGGGACTAGCGGGAGGCGGTGAGCAGTTCTTC
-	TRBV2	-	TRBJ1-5	CASSEKGGGNQPQHF	TGTGCCAGCAGTGAAAAGGGGGGCGGCAATCAGCCCCAGCATTTT
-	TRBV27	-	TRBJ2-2	CASSWNGVDTGELFF	TGTGCCAGCAGTTGGAACGGAGTAGACACCGGGGAGCTGTTTTTT
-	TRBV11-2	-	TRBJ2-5	CASSFPSDRPQETQYF	TGTGCCAGCAGCTTCCCGTCTGACAGGCCCCAAGAGACCCAGTACTTC
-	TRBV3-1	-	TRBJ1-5	CASGDSANQPQHF	TGTGCCAGCGGAGACAGCGCCAATCAGCCCCAGCATTTT
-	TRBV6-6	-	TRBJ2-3	CASSYSTVFADTQYF	TGTGCCAGCAGTTACTCGACCGTGTTCGCAGATACGCAGTATTTT
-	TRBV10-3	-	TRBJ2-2	CAISESPDTGELFF	TGTGCCATCAGTGAGTCGCCGGACACCGGGGAGCTGTTTTTT
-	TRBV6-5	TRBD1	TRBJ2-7	CASSPGQEFYEQYF	TGTGCCAGCAGCCCGGGACAGGAGTTCTACGAGCAGTACTTC
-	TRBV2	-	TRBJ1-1	CASSKGMNTEAFF	TGTGCCAGCAGCAAGGGAATGAACACTGAAGCTTTCTTT
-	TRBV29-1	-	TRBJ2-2	CSVEGRTGANTGELFF	TGCAGCGTTGAAGGGAGAACGGGCGCGAACACCGGGGAGCTGTTTTTT
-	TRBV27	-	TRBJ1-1	CASSPLEGLNTEAFF	TGTGCCAGCAGCCCGTTGGAGGGGTTGAACACTGAAGCTTTCTTT
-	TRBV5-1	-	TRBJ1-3	CASSLFGSAGESSGNTIYF	TGCGCCAGCAGCTTGTTCGGTTCAGCCGGGGAGTCTTCGGGAAACACCATATATTTT
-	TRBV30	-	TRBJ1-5	CAWSDRYSNQPQHF	TGTGCCTGGAGTGACCGGTATAGCAATCAGCCCCAGCATTTT
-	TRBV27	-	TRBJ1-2	CASSVTGTPVGYTF	TGTGCCAGCAGTGTGACAGGTACTCCTGTTGGCTACACCTTC
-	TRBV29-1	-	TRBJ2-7	CSVAGIFTYEQYF	TGCAGCGTTGCCGGGATCTTCACCTACGAGCAGTACTTC
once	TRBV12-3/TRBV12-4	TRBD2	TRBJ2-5	CASSSGGYQETQYF	TGTGCCAGCAGTTCCGGGGGGTACCAAGAGACCCAGTACTTC
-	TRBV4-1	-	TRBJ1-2	CASRPDGGYGYTF	TGCGCCAGCAGGCCCGATGGCGGTTATGGCTACACCTTC
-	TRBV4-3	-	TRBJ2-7	CASSQDYRTESSYEQYF	TGCGCCAGCAGCCAGGATTACCGGACCGAGAGCTCCTACGAGCAGTACTTC
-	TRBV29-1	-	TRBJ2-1	CSVGLDYRSYNEQFF	TGCAGCGTTGGGCTGGACTATCGCTCCTACAATGAGCAGTTCTTC
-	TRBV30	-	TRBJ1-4	CAWVGTNEKLFF	TGTGCCTGGGTTGGGACTAATGAAAAACTGTTTTTT
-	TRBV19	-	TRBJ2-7	CASTGTASYEQYF	TGTGCCAGTACCGGGACGGCTTCCTACGAGCAGTACTTC
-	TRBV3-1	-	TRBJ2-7	CASSQDRLSYEQYF	TGTGCCAGCAGCCAAGACCGGTTGAGCTACGAGCAGTACTTC
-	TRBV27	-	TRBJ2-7	CASSSLALSYEQYF	TGTGCCAGCAGTTCTCTAGCGCTGTCCTACGAGCAGTACTTC
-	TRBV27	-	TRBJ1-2	CASSPIGGDYGYTF	TGTGCCAGCAGTCCCATTGGGGGGGACTATGGCTACACCTTC
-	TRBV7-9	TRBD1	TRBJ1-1	CASSFTGDGTEAFF	TGTGCCAGCAGCTTTACAGGGGATGGAACTGAAGCTTTCTTT
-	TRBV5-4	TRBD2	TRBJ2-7	CASSLGLAGEDEQYF	TGTGCCAGCAGCCTCGGACTAGCGGGAGAGGATGAGCAGTACTTC
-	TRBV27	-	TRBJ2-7	CASFSSYEQYF	TGTGCCAGCTTCAGCTCCTACGAGCAGTACTTC
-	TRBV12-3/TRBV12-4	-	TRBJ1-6	CASSFYRAEPSPLHF	TGTGCCAGCAGTTTCTACAGGGCAGAGCCTTCACCCCTCCACTTT
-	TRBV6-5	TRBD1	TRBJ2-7	CASSSPGQARTYEQYF	TGTGCCAGCAGTTCTCCAGGACAGGCGAGGACCTACGAGCAGTACTTC
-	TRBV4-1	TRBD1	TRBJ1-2	CASSQVGTASYGYTF	TGCGCCAGCAGCCAAGTCGGGACAGCGTCCTATGGCTACACCTTC
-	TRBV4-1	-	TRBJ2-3	CASSPRSGTHSTDTQYF	TGCGCCAGCAGCCCACGAAGCGGGACACATAGCACAGATACGCAGTATTTT
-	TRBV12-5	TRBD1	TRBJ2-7	CASGKTGGKQYF	TGTGCTAGTGGGAAGACAGGGGGGAAGCAGTACTTC